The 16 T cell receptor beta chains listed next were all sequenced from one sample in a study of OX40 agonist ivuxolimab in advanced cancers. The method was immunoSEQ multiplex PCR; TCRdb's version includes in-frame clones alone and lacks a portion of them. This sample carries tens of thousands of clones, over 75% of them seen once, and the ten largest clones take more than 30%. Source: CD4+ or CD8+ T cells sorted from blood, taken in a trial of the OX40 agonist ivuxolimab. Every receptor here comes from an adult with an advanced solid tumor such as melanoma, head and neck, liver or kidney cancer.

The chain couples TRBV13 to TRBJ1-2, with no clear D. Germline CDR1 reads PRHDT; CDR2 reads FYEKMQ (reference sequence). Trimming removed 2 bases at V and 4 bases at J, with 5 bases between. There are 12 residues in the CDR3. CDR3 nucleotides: TGTGCCAGCAGCTTAAGGTCCTATGGCTACACCTTC. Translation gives CASSLRSYGYTF.

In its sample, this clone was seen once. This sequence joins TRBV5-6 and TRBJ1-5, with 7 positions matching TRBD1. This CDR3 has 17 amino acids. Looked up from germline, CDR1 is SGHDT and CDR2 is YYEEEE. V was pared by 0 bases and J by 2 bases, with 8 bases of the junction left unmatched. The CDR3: CASSLGSGTAGNQPQHF. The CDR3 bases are TGTGCCAGCAGCTTGGGTTCGGGGACAGCTGGCAATCAGCCCCAGCATTTT.

The CDR3 coding sequence is TGTGCCAGCGCTTTCACCTCTGGAACATCAGAGCTGTTTTTT. Its translation is CASAFTSGTSELFF. The genes are TRBV6-5 and TRBJ2-2; no firm D call. CDR1 is MNHEY and CDR2 is SVGAGI in the germline V gene. The CDR3 runs to 14 residues. V was trimmed by 8 bases and J by 11 bases, leaving 21 bases between them.

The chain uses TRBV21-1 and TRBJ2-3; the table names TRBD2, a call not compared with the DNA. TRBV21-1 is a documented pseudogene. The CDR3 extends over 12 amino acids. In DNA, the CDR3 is TGTGCCAGCAGTGAAGCTCCAGATACGCAGTATTTT. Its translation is CASSEAPDTQYF.

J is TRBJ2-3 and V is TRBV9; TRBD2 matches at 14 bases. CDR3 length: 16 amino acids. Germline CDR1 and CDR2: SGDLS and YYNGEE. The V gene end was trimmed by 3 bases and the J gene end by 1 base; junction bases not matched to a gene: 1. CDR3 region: CASSGGLAGGTDTQYF. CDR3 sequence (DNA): TGTGCCAGCAGCGGGGGACTAGCGGGGGGCACAGATACGCAGTATTTT.

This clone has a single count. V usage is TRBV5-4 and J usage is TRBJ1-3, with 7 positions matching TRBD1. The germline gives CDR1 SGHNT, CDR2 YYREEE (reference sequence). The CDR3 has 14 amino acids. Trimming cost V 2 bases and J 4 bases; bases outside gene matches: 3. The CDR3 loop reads CASSFRGPGNTIYF. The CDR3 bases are TGTGCCAGCAGCTTTAGGGGGCCAGGAAACACCATATATTTT.

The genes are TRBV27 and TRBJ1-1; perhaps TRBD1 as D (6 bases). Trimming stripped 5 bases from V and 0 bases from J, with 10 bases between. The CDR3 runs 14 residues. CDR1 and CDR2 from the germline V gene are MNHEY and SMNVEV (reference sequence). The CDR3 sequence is CASSLQGMNTEAFF. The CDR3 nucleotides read TGTGCCAGCAGTCTACAGGGAATGAACACTGAAGCTTTCTTT.

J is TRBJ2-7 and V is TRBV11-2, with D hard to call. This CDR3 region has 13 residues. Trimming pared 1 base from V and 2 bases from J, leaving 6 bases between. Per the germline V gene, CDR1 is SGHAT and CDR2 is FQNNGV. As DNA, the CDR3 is TGTGCCAGCAGCTTAGGACTTACCTACGAGCAGTACTTC. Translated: CASSLGLTYEQYF.

This CDR3 reads CASSAAPGTGELFF. CDR3 in DNA: TGTGCCAGTAGTGCCGCGCCAGGCACCGGGGAGCTGTTTTTT. The chain combines TRBV19 with TRBJ2-2, with D unclear. V lost 5 bases and J lost 4, with 11 bases in between. This CDR3 comprises 14 residues. Germline CDR1 and CDR2: LNHDA and SQIVND (reference sequence).

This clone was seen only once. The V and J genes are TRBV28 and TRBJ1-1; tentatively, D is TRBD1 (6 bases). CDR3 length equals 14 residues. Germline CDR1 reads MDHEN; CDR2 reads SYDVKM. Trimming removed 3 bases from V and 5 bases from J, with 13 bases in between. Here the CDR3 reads CASSFRGLRTEAFF. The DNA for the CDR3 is TGTGCCAGCAGTTTCCGGGGGCTGAGGACTGAAGCTTTCTTT.

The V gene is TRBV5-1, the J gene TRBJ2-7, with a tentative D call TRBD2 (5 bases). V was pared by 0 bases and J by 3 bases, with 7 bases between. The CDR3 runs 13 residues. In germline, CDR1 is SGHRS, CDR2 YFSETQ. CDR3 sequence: CASSLASHYEQYF. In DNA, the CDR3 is TGCGCCAGCAGCTTGGCTAGCCACTACGAGCAGTACTTC.

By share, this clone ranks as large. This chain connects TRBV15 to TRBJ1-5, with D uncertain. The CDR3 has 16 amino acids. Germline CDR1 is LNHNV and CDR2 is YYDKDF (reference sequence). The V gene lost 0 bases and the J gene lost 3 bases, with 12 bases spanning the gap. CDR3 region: CATSRDYEGSNQPQHF. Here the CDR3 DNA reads TGTGCCACCAGCAGAGATTATGAAGGGTCCAATCAGCCCCAGCATTTT.

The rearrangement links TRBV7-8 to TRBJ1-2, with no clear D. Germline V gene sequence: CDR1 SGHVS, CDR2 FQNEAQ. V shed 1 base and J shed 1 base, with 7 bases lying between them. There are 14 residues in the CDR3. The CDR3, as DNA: TGTGCCAGCAGCTTAGAAATCATTAACTATGGCTACACCTTC. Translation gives CASSLEIINYGYTF.

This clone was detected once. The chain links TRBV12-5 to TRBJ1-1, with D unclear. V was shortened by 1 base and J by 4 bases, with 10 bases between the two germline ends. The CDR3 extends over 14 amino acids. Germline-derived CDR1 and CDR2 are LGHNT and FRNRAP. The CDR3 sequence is CASGLAARSTEAFF. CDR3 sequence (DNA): TGTGCTAGTGGTTTGGCTGCGCGGAGCACTGAAGCTTTCTTT.

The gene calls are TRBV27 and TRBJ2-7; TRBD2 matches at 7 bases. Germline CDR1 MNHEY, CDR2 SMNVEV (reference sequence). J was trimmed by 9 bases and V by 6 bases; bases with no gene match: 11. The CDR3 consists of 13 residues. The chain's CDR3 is CASSWGGNLGQYF. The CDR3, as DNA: TGTGCCAGCAGCTGGGGGGGGAATCTAGGGCAGTACTTC.

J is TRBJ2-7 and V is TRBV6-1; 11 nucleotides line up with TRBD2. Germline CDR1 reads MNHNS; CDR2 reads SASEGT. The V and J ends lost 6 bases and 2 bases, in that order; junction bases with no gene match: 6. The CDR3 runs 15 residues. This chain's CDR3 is CASRGGTSGPYEQYF. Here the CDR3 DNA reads TGTGCCAGCAGGGGGGGGACTAGCGGCCCCTACGAGCAGTACTTC.